Below are 21 T cell receptor beta chains sequenced from a single sample in a study of vaccination and CD4 T cells after COVID-19. No cognate antigen is known for these TCRs. The Oncomine TCR Beta short-read assay was what sequenced the DNA obtained from cultured CD4+ T cells. TCRdb recomputed calls from the PCR reads with MiXCR, one row per CDR3 protein. The sample lists some 9,000 distinct CDR3 sequences; under 80% were seen once. Treatment of the sample: approximately 11-day PBMC culture with coronavirus spike peptide pools or control peptides (ViraFEST assay). The sequenced sample consisted of CD4+ T cells from blood, cultured in vitro. The receptors here all came from a human donor who had recovered from COVID-19.

CDR3 residues: CSARDRDRGGYEQYF. CDR3 in DNA: TGCAGTGCTAGAGATAGAGACAGGGGTGGTTACGAGCAGTACTTC. The chain has TRBV20-1 and TRBJ2-7; 8 nucleotides agree with TRBD1. Losses at the gene ends were 0 bases for V and 4 bases for J; bases not matched to a gene: 8. Germline V CDR1 and CDR2: DFQATT, SNEGSKA (reference sequence). CDR3 length: 15 residues.

The chain combines TRBV5-1 with TRBJ1-2; 9 positions match TRBD1. Germline values: CDR1 SGHRS, CDR2 YFSETQ. This CDR3 has 14 residues. V dropped 8 bases and J dropped 4; count of bases not matched to a gene: 9. In DNA, the CDR3 is TGCGCCAGTACCACAGGGGGCCTGGGCTATGGCTACACCTTC. Protein sequence: CASTTGGLGYGYTF.

This clonotype is a singleton in its sample. CDR3 nucleotides: TGTGCCAGCAGTTTAATGGGGCCCACGGATAAAGAGACCCAGTACTTC. Residues: CASSLMGPTDKETQYF. The J gene is TRBJ2-5, the V gene TRBV27, with D possibly TRBD1 on 5 matching bases. The CDR3 runs 16 residues. Germline V gene sequence: CDR1 MNHEY, CDR2 SMNVEV (reference sequence). The V end was cut by 2 bases, the J end by 3 bases, with 16 bases between.

V and J are TRBV20-1 and TRBJ2-2; D is perhaps TRBD2 (6 bases). The CDR3 totals 15 residues. V lost 3 bases and J 3 bases, leaving 14 bases between the germline ends. The germline V gene has CDR1 DFQATT and CDR2 SNEGSKA (reference sequence). The CDR3 nucleotides are TGCAGTGCTAGGAGGCGGGGTTGGGACACCGGGGAGCTGTTTTTT. It yields the protein CSARRRGWDTGELFF.

This clonotype was seen only a few times. The V and J genes are TRBV2 and TRBJ2-2; D could derive from TRBD1 or TRBD2 (6 bases each). The ends were cut back, 6 bases at V and 2 bases at J, with 19 bases in the middle. This CDR3 has 17 residues. The germline CDR1 and CDR2 sequences are SNHLY and FYNNEI. The CDR3 DNA follows: TGTGCCAGCAGATCCCGGTCGGGGGCAGTAAACACCGGGGAGCTGTTTTTT. It codes for CASRSRSGAVNTGELFF.

V is TRBV20-1 and J is TRBJ2-2, with D uncertain. The length of the CDR3 is 14 residues. V was cut by 1 base and J by 0 bases, with 6 bases left in between. The germline V gene has CDR1 DFQATT and CDR2 SNEGSKA (reference sequence). The CDR3 here is CSARGQTNTGELFF. In DNA, the CDR3 is TGCAGTGCTAGAGGCCAGACGAACACCGGGGAGCTGTTTTTT.

This clonotype occurred a few times. The gene calls are TRBV20-1 and TRBJ2-3; D perhaps matches TRBD2 (5 bases). Germline V gives CDR1 DFQATT, CDR2 SNEGSKA (reference sequence). The V gene lost 6 bases and the J gene lost 0 bases, with 16 bases spanning the gap. This CDR3 has 15 amino acids. The CDR3 DNA is TGCAGTGCCTACTCGGGCGCGGGTAGCACAGATACGCAGTATTTT. Amino acids: CSAYSGAGSTDTQYF.

The table lists this clonotype with a count of one. V and J are TRBV6-1 and TRBJ2-7; D is unclear. The V end lost 0 bases, the J end lost 4 bases, and 1 base lay between the germline ends. Germline lookup yields CDR1 MNHNS and CDR2 SASEGT. This CDR3 contains 11 residues. The DNA of the CDR3 is TGTGCCAGCAGTGAAGCTTACGAGCAGTACTTC. Its protein product is CASSEAYEQYF.

The genes are TRBV11-3 and TRBJ2-7, with 9 bases matching TRBD1. This CDR3 comprises 15 residues. The V segment lost 4 bases and the J segment 5 bases; nucleotides outside the gene matches: 9. Germline V CDR1 and CDR2: SGHNT, YENEEA. Here the CDR3 reads CASSSYRGRSHEQYF. The CDR3 nucleotides are TGTGCCAGCAGCTCTTACAGGGGGCGCAGCCACGAGCAGTACTTC.

The CDR3 region is CASSVVRDTEAFF. CDR3 DNA: TGTGCCAGCAGCGTAGTCAGGGACACTGAAGCTTTCTTT. This sequence joins TRBV9 and TRBJ1-1; D might be TRBD1 (5 bases). The CDR3 extends over 13 amino acids. V shed 0 bases and J shed 3 bases, with 6 bases lying between them. Germline loops: CDR1 SGDLS, CDR2 YYNGEE.

The chain recombines TRBV5-4 with TRBJ2-5; 9 bases agree with TRBD1. Germline V gives CDR1 SGHNT, CDR2 YYREEE (reference sequence). CDR3 length equals 16 residues. J gave up 4 bases and V 4 bases, and 11 bases lay outside the gene matches. This CDR3 is CASSLTPGQGGETQYF. The CDR3 DNA follows: TGTGCCAGCAGCCTAACACCGGGACAGGGCGGAGAGACCCAGTACTTC. Full variable domain (missing parts from reference TRBV5-4 and TRBJ2-5): ETGVTQSPTHLIKTRGQQVTLRCSSQSGHNTVSWYQQALGQGPQFIFQYYREEENGRGNFPPRFSGLQFPNYSSELNVNALELDDSALYLCASSLTPGQGGETQYFGPGTRLLVL.

V is TRBV9 and J is TRBJ1-2; tentatively, D is TRBD1 (6 bases). Germline V gives CDR1 SGDLS, CDR2 YYNGEE. The length of the CDR3 is 19 residues. V was cut by 0 bases and J by 8 bases, with 29 bases left in between. CDR3 protein: CASSVGPGAGQRMNLGYTF. CDR3 coding DNA: TGTGCCAGCAGCGTAGGCCCCGGGGCTGGACAGCGGATGAATTTGGGCTACACCTTC.

The V gene is TRBV20-1, the J gene TRBJ1-1, with TRBD1 matching 7 bases. CDR1 is DFQATT, CDR2 SNEGSKA, per germline (reference sequence). V lost 5 bases, J lost 5 bases, and 8 bases stayed unmatched. The CDR3 consists of 13 residues. The CDR3 DNA reads TGCAGTGCTCAAGACAGGGATTGGACTGAAGCTTTCTTT. The encoded protein is CSAQDRDWTEAFF.

CDR3 residues: CASSSGLAVDEQYF. As DNA, the CDR3 is TGTGCCAGCAGCTCCGGACTAGCTGTGGACGAGCAGTACTTC. The V call is TRBV7-6, the J call TRBJ2-7, with TRBD2 matching 8 bases. The germline CDR1 and CDR2 sequences are SGHVS and FNYEAQ. V lost 4 bases and J lost 5; bases outside the gene matches: 7. This CDR3 spans 14 amino acids.

The chain recombines TRBV12-3 or TRBV12-4 with TRBJ2-2; D gene ambiguous. The CDR3 extends over 12 amino acids. V gave up 6 bases and J gave up 1 base, with 3 bases separating them. The CDR3, as DNA: TGTGCCAGCAGGAGGAACACCGGGGAGCTGTTTTTT. Its protein is CASRRNTGELFF.

The J gene is TRBJ1-3, the V gene TRBV6-1; the D gene is possibly TRBD1 (6 bases). The V and J ends lost 2 bases and 2 bases respectively, with 13 bases between them. Germline-derived CDR1 and CDR2 are MNHNS and SASEGT. The CDR3 extends over 16 amino acids. Written as DNA, the CDR3 is TGTGCCAGCAGTGAAAGGGGGGGGCTTACTGGAAACACCATATATTTT. Protein product: CASSERGGLTGNTIYF.

This chain connects TRBV7-9 to TRBJ2-4; 9 bases line up with TRBD1. The CDR3 runs to 17 residues. V was pared by 6 bases and J by 5 bases, with 14 bases of the junction left unmatched. The germline gives CDR1 SEHNR, CDR2 FQNEAQ (reference sequence). CDR3 region: CASSRGRTGVDQNIQYF. The CDR3 DNA sequence: TGTGCCAGCAGTAGGGGCCGGACAGGGGTTGATCAAAACATTCAGTACTTC.

The chain has TRBV11-2 and TRBJ1-1; no clear D. The CDR3 length is 12 residues. Germline-derived CDR1 and CDR2 are SGHAT and FQNNGV. Trimming removed 3 bases from V and 5 bases from J, with 7 bases in between. The CDR3 region is CASSFLRTEAFF. Written as DNA, the CDR3 is TGTGCCAGCAGCTTCTTGAGGACTGAAGCTTTCTTT.

The CDR3 nucleotides are TGTGCCACCAGCAGAGCCCTAAGGGGCGGGGGGGCCCCCCCCACCAATGAGCAGTTCTTC. Protein product: CATSRALRGGGAPPTNEQFF. The chain couples TRBV15 to TRBJ2-1; 9 nucleotides match TRBD2. Germline CDR1 LNHNV, CDR2 YYDKDF (reference sequence). The junction had 19 bases not matched to a gene; V was cut back by 1 base and J by 6 bases. The CDR3 is 20 residues long.

This rearrangement joins TRBV6-5 to TRBJ1-6, with D maybe TRBD1 (6 bases). Germline CDR1 and CDR2: MNHEY and SVGAGI. This CDR3 is built from 16 residues. V was clipped by 4 bases and J by 4 bases, with 14 bases between them. CDR3 bases: TGTGCCAGCAGTTTTCCCCGGGGGGCGTATAATTCACCCCTCCACTTT. Amino acids: CASSFPRGAYNSPLHF.

The sample holds one count of this clonotype. The chain links TRBV2 to TRBJ1-5, with D possibly TRBD1 on 5 matching bases. Germline loops: CDR1 SNHLY, CDR2 FYNNEI. This CDR3 contains 15 residues. Trimming shortened V by 2 bases and J by 0 bases, and 8 bases separated the two germline ends. The CDR3 protein is CASSERGASNQPQHF. CDR3 nucleotide sequence: TGTGCCAGCAGTGAACGAGGGGCTAGCAATCAGCCCCAGCATTTT.